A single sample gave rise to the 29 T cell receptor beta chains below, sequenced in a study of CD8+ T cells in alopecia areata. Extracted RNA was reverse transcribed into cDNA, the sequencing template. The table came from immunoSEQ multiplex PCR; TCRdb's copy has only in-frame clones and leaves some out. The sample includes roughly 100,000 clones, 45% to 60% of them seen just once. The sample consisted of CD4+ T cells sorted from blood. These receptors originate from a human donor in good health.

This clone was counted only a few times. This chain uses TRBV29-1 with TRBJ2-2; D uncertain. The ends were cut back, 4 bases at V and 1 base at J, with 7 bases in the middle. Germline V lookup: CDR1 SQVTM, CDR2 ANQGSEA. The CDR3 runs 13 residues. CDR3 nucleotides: TGCAGCGTTGGAGGCGTGAACACCGGGGAGCTGTTTTTT. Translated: CSVGGVNTGELFF.

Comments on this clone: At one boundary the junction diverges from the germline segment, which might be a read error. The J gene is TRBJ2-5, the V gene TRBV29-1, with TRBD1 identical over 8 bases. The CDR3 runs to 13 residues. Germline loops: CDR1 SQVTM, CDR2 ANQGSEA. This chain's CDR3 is CSGEDRGSETQYF. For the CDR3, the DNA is TGCAGCGGTGAAGACAGGGGATCGGAGACCCAGTACTTC.

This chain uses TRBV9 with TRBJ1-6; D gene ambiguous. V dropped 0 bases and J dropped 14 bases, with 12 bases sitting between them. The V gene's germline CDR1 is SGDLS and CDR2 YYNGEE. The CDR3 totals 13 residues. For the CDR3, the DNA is TGTGCCAGCAGCGTAGACGCAGCGACCACCCTCCACTTT. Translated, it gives CASSVDAATTLHF.

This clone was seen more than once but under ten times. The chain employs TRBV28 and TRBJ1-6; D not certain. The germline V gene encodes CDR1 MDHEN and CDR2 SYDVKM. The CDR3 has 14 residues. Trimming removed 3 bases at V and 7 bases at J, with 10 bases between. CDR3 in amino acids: CASSFEVRNSPLHF. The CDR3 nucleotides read TGTGCCAGCAGTTTCGAAGTCAGAAATTCACCCCTCCACTTT.

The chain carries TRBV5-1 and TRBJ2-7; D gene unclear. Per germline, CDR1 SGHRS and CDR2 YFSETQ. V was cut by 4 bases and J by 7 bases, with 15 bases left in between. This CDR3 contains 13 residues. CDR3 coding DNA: TGCGCCAGCAGCCTATCCGTGGTTGGAGAGCAGTACTTC. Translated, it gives CASSLSVVGEQYF.

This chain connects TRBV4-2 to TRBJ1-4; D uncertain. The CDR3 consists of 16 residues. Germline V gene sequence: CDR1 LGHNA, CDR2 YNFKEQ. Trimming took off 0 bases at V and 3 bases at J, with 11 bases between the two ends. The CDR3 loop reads CASSQDWARANEKLFF. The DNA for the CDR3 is TGTGCCAGCAGCCAAGATTGGGCGCGGGCTAATGAAAAACTGTTTTTT.

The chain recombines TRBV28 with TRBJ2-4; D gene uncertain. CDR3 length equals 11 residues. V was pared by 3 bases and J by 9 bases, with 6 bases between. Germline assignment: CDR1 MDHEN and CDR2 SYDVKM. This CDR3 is CASSFDGIQYF. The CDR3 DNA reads TGTGCCAGCAGTTTTGATGGCATTCAGTACTTC.

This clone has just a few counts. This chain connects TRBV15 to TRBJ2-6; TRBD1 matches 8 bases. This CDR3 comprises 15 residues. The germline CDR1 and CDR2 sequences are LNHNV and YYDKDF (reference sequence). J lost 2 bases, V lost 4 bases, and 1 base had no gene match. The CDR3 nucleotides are TGTGCCACCAGCAAGACAGGGGCTGGGGCCAACGTCCTGACTTTC. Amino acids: CATSKTGAGANVLTF. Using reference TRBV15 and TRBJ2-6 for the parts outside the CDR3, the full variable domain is DAMVIQNPRYQVTQFGKPVTLSCSQTLNHNVMYWYQQKSSQAPKLLFHYYDKDFNNEADTPDNFQSRRPNTSFCFLDIRSPGLGDTAMYLCATSKTGAGANVLTFGAGSRLTVL.

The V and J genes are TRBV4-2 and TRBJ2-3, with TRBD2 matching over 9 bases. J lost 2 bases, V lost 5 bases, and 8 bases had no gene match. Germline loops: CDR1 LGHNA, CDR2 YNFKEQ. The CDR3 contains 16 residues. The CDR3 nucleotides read TGTGCCAGCAGCTTAGTCGCGGGGGGGGTCACAGATACGCAGTATTTT. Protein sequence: CASSLVAGGVTDTQYF.

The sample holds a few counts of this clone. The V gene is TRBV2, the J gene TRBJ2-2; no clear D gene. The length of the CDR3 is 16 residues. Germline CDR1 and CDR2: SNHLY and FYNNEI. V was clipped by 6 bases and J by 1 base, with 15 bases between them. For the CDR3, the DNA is TGTGCCAGCAGCTCCTATTTGGCAGGGAACACCGGGGAGCTGTTTTTT. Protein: CASSSYLAGNTGELFF.

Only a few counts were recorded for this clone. CDR3 sequence (DNA): TGTGCCAGCAGCTTAGGGTCCCGGGAGGGGGAGACCCAGTACTTC. This gives the protein CASSLGSREGETQYF. The chain recombines TRBV5-8 with TRBJ2-5, with 8 bases identical to TRBD2. Germline V gives CDR1 SGHTS, CDR2 YDEGEE. V lost 2 bases, J lost 5 bases, and 8 bases stayed unmatched. This CDR3 is 15 amino acids long.

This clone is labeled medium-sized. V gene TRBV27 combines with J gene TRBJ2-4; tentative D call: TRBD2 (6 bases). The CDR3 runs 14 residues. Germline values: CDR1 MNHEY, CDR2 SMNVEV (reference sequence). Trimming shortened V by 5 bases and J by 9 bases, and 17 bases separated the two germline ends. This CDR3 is CASSPGSDRRIQYF. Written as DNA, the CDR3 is TGTGCCAGCAGTCCCGGGAGCGACAGACGCATTCAGTACTTC.

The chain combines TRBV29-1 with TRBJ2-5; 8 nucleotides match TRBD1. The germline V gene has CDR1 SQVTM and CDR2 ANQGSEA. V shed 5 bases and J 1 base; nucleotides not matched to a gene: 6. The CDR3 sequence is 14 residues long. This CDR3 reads CSVTRQGPQETQYF. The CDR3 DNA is TGCAGCGTTACTAGACAGGGGCCCCAAGAGACCCAGTACTTC.

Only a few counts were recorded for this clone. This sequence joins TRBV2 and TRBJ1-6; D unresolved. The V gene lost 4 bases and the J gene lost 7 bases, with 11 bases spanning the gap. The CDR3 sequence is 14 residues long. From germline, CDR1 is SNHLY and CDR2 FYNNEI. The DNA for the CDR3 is TGTGCCAGCAGTGTGGGTACGGCGAATTCACCCCTCCACTTT. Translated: CASSVGTANSPLHF.

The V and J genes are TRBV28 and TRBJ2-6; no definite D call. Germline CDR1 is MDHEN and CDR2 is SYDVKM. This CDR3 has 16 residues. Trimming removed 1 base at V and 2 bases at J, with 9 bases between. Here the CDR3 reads CASSLFDSAGANVLTF. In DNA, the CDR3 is TGTGCCAGCAGTTTATTTGATTCCGCTGGGGCCAACGTCCTGACTTTC.

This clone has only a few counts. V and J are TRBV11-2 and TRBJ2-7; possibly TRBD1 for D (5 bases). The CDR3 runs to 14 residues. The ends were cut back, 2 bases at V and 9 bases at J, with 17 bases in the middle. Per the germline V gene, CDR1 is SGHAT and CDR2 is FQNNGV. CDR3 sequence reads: CASSLQGLTVGQYF. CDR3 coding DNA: TGTGCCAGCAGCTTACAGGGTTTAACCGTTGGGCAGTACTTC.

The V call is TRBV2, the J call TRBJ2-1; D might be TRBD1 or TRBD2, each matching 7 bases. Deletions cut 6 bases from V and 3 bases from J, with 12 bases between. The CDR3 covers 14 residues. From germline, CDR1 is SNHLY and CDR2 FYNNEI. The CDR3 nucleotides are TGTGCCAGCAGGGGGAGGGGGCGCTACAATGAGCAGTTCTTC. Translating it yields CASRGRGRYNEQFF. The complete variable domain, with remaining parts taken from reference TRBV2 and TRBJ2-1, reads EPEVTQTPSHQVTQMGQEVILRCVPISNHLYFYWYRQILGQKVEFLVSFYNNEISEKSEIFDDQFSVERPDGSNFTLKIRSTKLEDSAMYFCASRGRGRYNEQFFGPGTRLTVL.

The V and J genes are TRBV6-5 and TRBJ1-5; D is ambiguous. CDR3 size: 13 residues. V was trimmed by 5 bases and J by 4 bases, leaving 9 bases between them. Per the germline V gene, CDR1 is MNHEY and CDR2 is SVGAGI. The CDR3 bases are TGTGCCAGCAGTGAAGGATGGAATCAGCCCCAGCATTTT. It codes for CASSEGWNQPQHF.

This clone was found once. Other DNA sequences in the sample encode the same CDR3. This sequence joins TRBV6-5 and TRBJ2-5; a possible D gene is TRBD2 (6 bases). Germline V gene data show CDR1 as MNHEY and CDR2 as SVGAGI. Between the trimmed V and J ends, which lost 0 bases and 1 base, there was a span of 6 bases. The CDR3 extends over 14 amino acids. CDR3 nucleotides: TGTGCCAGCAGTTACTCGGGGGGCCAAGAGACCCAGTACTTC. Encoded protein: CASSYSGGQETQYF.

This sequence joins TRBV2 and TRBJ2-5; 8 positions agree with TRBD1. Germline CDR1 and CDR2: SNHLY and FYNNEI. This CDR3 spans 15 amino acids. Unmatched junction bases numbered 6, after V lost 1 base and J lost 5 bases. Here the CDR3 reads CASSEERRGPETQYF. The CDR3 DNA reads TGTGCCAGCAGTGAAGAGCGCAGGGGGCCGGAGACCCAGTACTTC. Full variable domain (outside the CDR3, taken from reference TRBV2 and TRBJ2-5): EPEVTQTPSHQVTQMGQEVILRCVPISNHLYFYWYRQILGQKVEFLVSFYNNEISEKSEIFDDQFSVERPDGSNFTLKIRSTKLEDSAMYFCASSEERRGPETQYFGPGTRLLVL.

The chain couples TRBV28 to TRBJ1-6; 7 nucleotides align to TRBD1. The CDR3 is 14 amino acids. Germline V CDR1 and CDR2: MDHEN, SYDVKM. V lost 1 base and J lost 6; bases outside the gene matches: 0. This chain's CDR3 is CASSLYRGNSPLHF. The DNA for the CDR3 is TGTGCCAGCAGTTTATACAGGGGTAATTCACCCCTCCACTTT.

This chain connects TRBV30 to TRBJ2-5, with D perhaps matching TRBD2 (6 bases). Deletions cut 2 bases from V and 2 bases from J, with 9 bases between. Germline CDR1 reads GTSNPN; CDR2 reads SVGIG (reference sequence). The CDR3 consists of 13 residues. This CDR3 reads CAWSTGLQETQYF. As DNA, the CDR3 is TGTGCCTGGAGTACGGGACTGCAAGAGACCCAGTACTTC.

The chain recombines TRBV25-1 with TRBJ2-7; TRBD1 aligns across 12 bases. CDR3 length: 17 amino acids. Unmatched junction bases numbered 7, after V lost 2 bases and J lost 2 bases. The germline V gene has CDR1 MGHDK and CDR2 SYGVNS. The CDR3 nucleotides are TGTGCCAGCAGTGAAGGGACAGGGGGCGATCGGACCTACGAGCAGTACTTC. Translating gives CASSEGTGGDRTYEQYF.

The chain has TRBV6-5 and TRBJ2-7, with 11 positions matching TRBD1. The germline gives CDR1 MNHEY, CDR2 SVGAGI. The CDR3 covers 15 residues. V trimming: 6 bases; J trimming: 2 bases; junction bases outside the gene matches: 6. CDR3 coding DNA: TGTGCCAGCAGGAGACTGGGACAGGGGGCCTACGAGCAGTACTTC. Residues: CASRRLGQGAYEQYF.

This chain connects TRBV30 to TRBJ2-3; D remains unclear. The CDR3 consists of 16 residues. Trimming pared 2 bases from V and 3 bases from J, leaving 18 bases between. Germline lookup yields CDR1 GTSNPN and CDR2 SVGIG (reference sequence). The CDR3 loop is CAWSRIYSRITDTQYF. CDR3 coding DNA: TGTGCCTGGAGTAGGATCTACTCGAGGATTACAGATACGCAGTATTTT.

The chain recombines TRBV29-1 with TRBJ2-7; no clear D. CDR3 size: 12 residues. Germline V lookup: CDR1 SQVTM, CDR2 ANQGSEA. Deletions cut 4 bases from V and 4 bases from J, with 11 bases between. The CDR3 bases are TGCAGCGTTGCAAAGACCCCGTACGAGCAGTACTTC. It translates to CSVAKTPYEQYF.

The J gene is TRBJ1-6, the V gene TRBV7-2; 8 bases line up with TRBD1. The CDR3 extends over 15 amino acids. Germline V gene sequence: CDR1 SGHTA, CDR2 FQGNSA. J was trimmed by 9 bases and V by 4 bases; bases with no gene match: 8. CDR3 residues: CASSSESGGGSPLHF. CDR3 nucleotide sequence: TGTGCCAGCAGCTCCGAGTCAGGGGGCGGTTCACCCCTCCACTTT. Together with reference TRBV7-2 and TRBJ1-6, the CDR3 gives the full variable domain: GAGVSQSPSNKVTEKGKDVELRCDPISGHTALYWYRQSLGQGLEFLIYFQGNSAPDKSGLPSDRFSAERTGGSVSTLTIQRTQQEDSAVYLCASSSESGGGSPLHFGNGTRLTVT.

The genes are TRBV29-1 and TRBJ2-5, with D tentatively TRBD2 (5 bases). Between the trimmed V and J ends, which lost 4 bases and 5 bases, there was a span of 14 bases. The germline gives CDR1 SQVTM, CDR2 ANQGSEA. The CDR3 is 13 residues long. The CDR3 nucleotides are TGCAGCGTTGCCCCGGGGTCGAGGGAGACCCAGTACTTC. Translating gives CSVAPGSRETQYF. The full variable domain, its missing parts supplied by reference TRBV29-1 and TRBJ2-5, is SAVISQKPSRDICQRGTSLTIQCQVDSQVTMMFWYRQQPGQSLTLIATANQGSEATYESGFVIDKFPISRPNLTFSTLTVSNMSPEDSSIYLCSVAPGSRETQYFGPGTRLLVL.

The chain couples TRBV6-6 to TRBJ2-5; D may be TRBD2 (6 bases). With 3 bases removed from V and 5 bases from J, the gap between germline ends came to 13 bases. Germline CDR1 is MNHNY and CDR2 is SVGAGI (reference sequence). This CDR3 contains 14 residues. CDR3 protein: CASSYVGGGETQYF. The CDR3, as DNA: TGTGCCAGCAGTTATGTCGGTGGGGGGGAGACCCAGTACTTC.